This section outlines one T cell receptor beta chain sequence together with its context. CDR3 size: 13 residues. The ends lost 5 bases at V and 7 bases at J; junction bases unmatched: 4. Germline lookup yields CDR1 SGHAT and CDR2 FQNNGV. This entry belongs to a study of T cell changes during pregnancy in multiple sclerosis. The assay was immunoSEQ multiplex PCR, and TCRdb's table has in-frame clones only and misses some. The sample includes about 83,000 clones, over 90% of them seen just once. The chain joins TRBV11-2 to TRBJ1-2; 10 bases agree with TRBD1. This receptor was identified in a female donor with multiple sclerosis, enrolled in a pregnancy study. Sample: peripheral blood, taken in the second trimester of pregnancy. CDR3 in amino acids: CASSPGTGVGYTF. CDR3 DNA: TGTGCCAGCAGCCCCGGGACAGGGGTTGGCTACACCTTC. Filled out from reference TRBV11-2 and TRBJ1-2, the complete variable domain reads EAGVAQSPRYKIIEKRQSVAFWCNPISGHATLYWYQQILGQGPKLLIQFQNNGVVDDSQLPKDRFSAERLKGVDSTLKIQPAKLEDSAVYLCASSPGTGVGYTFGSGTRLTVV.